The entry below gives a single T cell receptor (beta chain) sequence along with its context. The data derive from a study of blood T cell repertoires in COVID-19. V lost 2 bases to trimming and J lost 6 bases; unmatched junction nucleotides: 13. The CDR3 contains 18 residues. CDR1 and CDR2 from the germline V gene are SNHLY and FYNNEI. Clones were read by immunoSEQ multiplex PCR, and TCRdb kept only the in-frame ones, dropping some. The sample shows 100,000 to 150,000 clones, roughly 88% of them seen only once. The chain uses TRBV2 and TRBJ2-2, with 9 bases matching TRBD2. Sequencing was done on a sample of peripheral blood. This TCR was sampled from a middle-aged man with acute or convalescent COVID-19. The CDR3 reads CASSERGPGTSSPGELFF. The CDR3 bases are TGTGCCAGCAGTGAAAGAGGGCCCGGGACTAGCTCCCCCGGGGAGCTGTTTTTT.